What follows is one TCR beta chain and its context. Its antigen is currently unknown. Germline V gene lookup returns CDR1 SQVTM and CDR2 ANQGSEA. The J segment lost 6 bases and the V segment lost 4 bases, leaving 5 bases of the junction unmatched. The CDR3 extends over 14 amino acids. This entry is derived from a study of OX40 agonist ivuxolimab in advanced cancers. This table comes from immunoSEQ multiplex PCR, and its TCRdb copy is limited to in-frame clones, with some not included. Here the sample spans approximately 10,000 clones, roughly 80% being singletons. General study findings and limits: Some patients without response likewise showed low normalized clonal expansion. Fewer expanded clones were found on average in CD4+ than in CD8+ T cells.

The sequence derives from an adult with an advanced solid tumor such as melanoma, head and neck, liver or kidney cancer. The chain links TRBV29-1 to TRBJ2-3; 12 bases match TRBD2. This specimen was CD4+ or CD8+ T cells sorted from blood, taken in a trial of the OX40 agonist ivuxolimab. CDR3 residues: CSVATSGSRDTQYF. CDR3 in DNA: TGCAGCGTTGCGACTAGCGGGAGTAGGGATACGCAGTATTTT.